This TCR beta chain was profiled in a study of identical twins. Study results and caveats: Memory repertoires showed no such pattern, whereas abundant cord blood beta clonotypes carried fewer insertions. Modelling approaches yielded underestimates of out-of-frame TCR alpha sharing between monozygotic twins. Those out-of-frame alpha sequences shared by twins showed an excess of low generation probability.

In this sample, this clonotype turned up a few times. Antigen unknown. The CDR3 extends over 12 amino acids. Germline CDR1 WSHSY, CDR2 SAAADI. Deletions cut 7 bases from V and 0 bases from J, with 7 bases between. TCRdb analysed the 5' RACE reads with MiXCR anew, one entry per CDR3 protein. The sample shows a few hundred thousand distinct CDR3 sequences, less than 9% of them seen only once. This same sample was also part of a study on yellow fever vaccine responses in identical twins. As that study records: Reportedly, twins' vaccine T cell responses looked partly convergent and partly personalized.

The sequence was obtained from a woman between 18 and 29 years old in good health. The sequenced material came from memory (CD45RO+) T cells sorted from blood. The J gene is TRBJ2-7, the V gene TRBV10-2; D is ambiguous. CDR3 coding DNA: TGCGCCAGCAACGCTGGCTCCTACGAGCAGTACTTC. This translates into CASNAGSYEQYF.